A selection of T cell receptor beta chains follows, all from one sample in a study of CD8+ T cells in alopecia areata. Repertoires were generated with immunoSEQ multiplex PCR, while TCRdb's copy carries only in-frame clones and drops some. The sample holds some 130,000 clones; 49% are singletons and the top ten take 18%. The sequences come from CD8+ T cells sorted from blood, collected at week 0. The receptor source for this set is a human donor with alopecia areata. Both conserved end residues are part of each CDR3. Each record gives: CDR3 protein, CDR3 DNA, J gene, clone size, V gene, D gene, CDR3 length. A D gene is named only where the DNA matches it firmly. Size tells how often a clone was seen (once, few, many) or the class of an expanded clone, and some rows leave it out.

CASSLTRSEQFF | TGTGCCAGCAGTTTAACCAGATCTGAGCAGTTCTTC | TRBJ2-1 | . | TRBV11-2 | . | 12
CASSETSNTATQYF | TGTGCCAGCAGTGAGACTAGTAACACGGCTACGCAGTATTTT | TRBJ2-3 | . | TRBV2 | . | 14
CAWSVTGAISYYGYTF | TGTGCCTGGAGTGTGACAGGAGCCATATCTTACTATGGCTACACCTTC | TRBJ1-2 | . | TRBV30 | . | 16
CSIRDGTNEKLFF | TGCAGCATCAGGGATGGGACTAATGAAAAACTGTTTTTT | TRBJ1-4 | few | TRBV29-1 | . | 13
CAWSVGGNTEAFF | TGTGCCTGGAGCGTAGGGGGGAACACTGAAGCTTTCTTT | TRBJ1-1 | . | TRBV30 | . | 13
CAWYRPDTQYF | TGTGCCTGGTATCGTCCAGATACGCAGTATTTT | TRBJ2-3 | . | TRBV30 | . | 11
CASSFAGANYGYTF | TGTGCCAGCAGTTTTGCAGGTGCTAACTATGGCTACACCTTC | TRBJ1-2 | . | TRBV27 | . | 14
CAWSVDGFYGYTF | TGTGCCTGGAGTGTAGACGGATTCTATGGCTACACCTTC | TRBJ1-2 | . | TRBV30 | . | 13
CASSLAPSYEQYF | TGTGCCAGCAGCTTGGCTCCCTCCTACGAGCAGTACTTC | TRBJ2-7 | . | TRBV5-6 | . | 13
CASSLGGHYGYTF | TGTGCCAGCAGCTTAGGTGGGCATTATGGCTACACCTTC | TRBJ1-2 | . | TRBV7-2 | . | 13
CASSSHRGSYEQYF | TGTGCCAGCAGCTCTCACAGGGGTTCCTACGAGCAGTACTTC | TRBJ2-7 | . | TRBV5-6 | TRBD1 | 14
CASSEEGSGGEQETQYF | TGTGCCAGCAGTGAAGAAGGTAGCGGGGGGGAACAAGAGACCCAGTACTTC | TRBJ2-5 | . | TRBV2 | TRBD2 | 17
CSVEDRGTYGYTF | TGCAGCGTTGAAGATCGGGGAACCTATGGCTACACCTTC | TRBJ1-2 | . | TRBV29-1 | . | 13
CASAWSSYNEQFF | TGTGCCTCTGCTTGGAGCTCCTACAATGAGCAGTTCTTC | TRBJ2-1 | . | TRBV30 | . | 13
CSPSNEGNEQFF | TGCAGCCCGTCAAACGAGGGGAATGAGCAGTTCTTC | TRBJ2-1 | . | TRBV29-1 | . | 12
CSVELPGPGELFF | TGCAGCGTTGAACTCCCAGGGCCCGGGGAGCTGTTTTTT | TRBJ2-2 | . | TRBV29-1 | . | 13
CASSAGQGYEQYF | TGCGCCAGCAGCGCTGGACAGGGCTACGAGCAGTACTTC | TRBJ2-7 | . | TRBV5-1 | TRBD1 | 13
CASSLASGVYNEQFF | TGTGCCAGCAGTCTGGCCTCCGGGGTCTACAATGAGCAGTTCTTC | TRBJ2-1 | . | TRBV6-5 | . | 15
CASLADNEQFF | TGTGCCAGCCTGGCAGACAATGAGCAGTTCTTC | TRBJ2-1 | . | TRBV4-1 | . | 11
CASSQASGGPYTGELFF | TGTGCCAGCAGCCAAGCTAGCGGGGGGCCGTACACCGGGGAGCTGTTTTTT | TRBJ2-2 | few | TRBV14 | TRBD2 | 17
CASSEEAGGQETQYF | TGTGCCAGCAGTGAAGAGGCAGGGGGCCAAGAGACCCAGTACTTC | TRBJ2-5 | few | TRBV6-1 | TRBD1 | 15
CASSEGTDDYEQYF | TGTGCCAGCAGCGAGGGGACGGATGACTACGAGCAGTACTTC | TRBJ2-7 | . | TRBV9 | . | 14
CASSEQGGHTGELFF | TGTGCCAGCAGTGAGCAGGGAGGTCACACCGGGGAGCTGTTTTTT | TRBJ2-2 | few | TRBV6-6 | . | 15
CASSESGGEETQYF | TGTGCCAGCAGTGAATCGGGGGGGGAGGAGACCCAGTACTTC | TRBJ2-5 | few | TRBV25-1 | TRBD2 | 14
CATSRTGPDAQETQYF | TGTGCCACCAGCCGGACGGGACCTGACGCCCAAGAGACCCAGTACTTC | TRBJ2-5 | once | TRBV15 | . | 16
CASSLLTGASYEQYF | TGTGCCAGCAGCCTCCTGACAGGGGCCTCCTACGAGCAGTACTTC | TRBJ2-7 | . | TRBV7-8 | TRBD1 | 15
CASRQDSAYNEQFF | TGTGCCAGCAGACAAGACAGCGCCTACAATGAGCAGTTCTTC | TRBJ2-1 | . | TRBV6-5 | . | 14
CASSPPTEETQYF | TGTGCCAGCTCACCACCGACAGAAGAGACCCAGTACTTC | TRBJ2-5 | . | TRBV18 | . | 13
CASSPDRGNSPLHF | TGTGCCAGCAGCCCGGACAGGGGTAATTCACCCCTCCACTTT | TRBJ1-6 | few | TRBV7-8 | TRBD1 | 14
CSVRYPDGSYEQYF | TGCAGCGTTCGGTACCCCGATGGTTCCTACGAGCAGTACTTC | TRBJ2-7 | few | TRBV29-1 | . | 14
CASSQIQGNYLNSPLHF | TGCGCCAGCAGCCAAATACAGGGGAACTACCTTAATTCACCCCTCCACTTT | TRBJ1-6 | few | TRBV4-3 | TRBD1 | 17
CAVPSINYNEQFF | TGTGCCGTCCCGAGTATAAACTACAATGAGCAGTTCTTC | TRBJ2-1 | . | TRBV7-9 | . | 13
CASSSAGTGPLDTEAFF | TGTGCCAGCAGCTCTGCCGGGACAGGGCCTCTAGACACTGAAGCTTTCTTT | TRBJ1-1 | few | TRBV7-9 | TRBD1 | 17
CASSSHGWGPGNTIYF | TGTGCCAGCAGCTCCCACGGTTGGGGACCTGGAAACACCATATATTTT | TRBJ1-3 | many | TRBV7-6 | . | 16
CSAMTGEVEKLFF | TGCAGCGCCATGACAGGGGAGGTTGAAAAACTGTTTTTT | TRBJ1-4 | few | TRBV29-1 | TRBD1 | 13
CSVVPAEETQYF | TGCAGCGTTGTGCCGGCGGAGGAGACCCAGTACTTC | TRBJ2-5 | . | TRBV29-1 | . | 12
CASSYSSGTQPQHF | TGTGCCAGCAGTTACTCGTCAGGCACTCAGCCCCAGCATTTT | TRBJ1-5 | . | TRBV6-5 | . | 14
CASSQPSRNTEAFF | TGCGCCAGCAGCCAACCCAGTCGGAACACTGAAGCTTTCTTT | TRBJ1-1 | . | TRBV4-1 | . | 14
CASVANTGELFF | TGTGCCAGCGTGGCGAACACCGGGGAGCTGTTTTTT | TRBJ2-2 | . | TRBV9 | . | 12
CASSLQGGGYEQYF | TGTGCCAGCAGCCTACAGGGGGGCGGCTACGAGCAGTACTTC | TRBJ2-7 | . | TRBV13 | TRBD1 | 14
CASRGHLMNTEAFF | TGTGCCAGTAGGGGACACCTCATGAACACTGAAGCTTTCTTT | TRBJ1-1 | . | TRBV19 | . | 14
CASSQPFGGSDTEAFF | TGCGCCAGCAGCCAACCTTTCGGGGGGAGCGACACTGAAGCTTTCTTT | TRBJ1-1 | few | TRBV4-1 | . | 16
CASSLGSGTSTEAFF | TGTGCCAGCAGCTTGGGGTCAGGGACGAGCACTGAAGCTTTCTTT | TRBJ1-1 | . | TRBV5-6 | . | 15
CASSQGAGVNSPLHF | TGCGCCAGCAGCCAAGGAGCAGGGGTGAATTCACCCCTCCACTTT | TRBJ1-6 | . | TRBV4-1 | . | 15
CATWTSGEETQYF | TGTGCCACCTGGACTAGCGGGGAAGAGACCCAGTACTTC | TRBJ2-5 | . | TRBV7-9 | TRBD2 | 13
CASSSQDFYEQYF | TGTGCCAGCAGTTCCCAGGACTTCTACGAGCAGTACTTC | TRBJ2-7 | . | TRBV2 | . | 13
CASSIVGWTEAFF | TGTGCCAGTAGTATAGTAGGGTGGACTGAAGCTTTCTTT | TRBJ1-1 | few | TRBV19 | . | 13
CSVEIAVGEAFF | TGCAGCGTTGAAATAGCCGTTGGGGAAGCTTTCTTT | TRBJ1-1 | . | TRBV29-1 | . | 12
CASSLGTHSNQPQHF | TGTGCCAGCAGTTTGGGGACTCATAGCAATCAGCCCCAGCATTTT | TRBJ1-5 | few | TRBV27 | . | 15
CASSLGNQPQHF | TGTGCCAGCAGCTTAGGGAATCAGCCCCAGCATTTT | TRBJ1-5 | . | TRBV7-9 | . | 12
CASSEHRGKNTEAFF | TGTGCCAGCAGCGAACACAGGGGGAAAAACACTGAAGCTTTCTTT | TRBJ1-1 | . | TRBV9 | TRBD1 | 15
CASSLRRDTQYF | TGTGCCAGCAGCTTGAGGAGAGATACGCAGTATTTT | TRBJ2-3 | . | TRBV11-2 | . | 12
CASSEGGWVTEAFF | TGTGCCAGCAGCGAGGGGGGCTGGGTCACTGAAGCTTTCTTT | TRBJ1-1 | . | TRBV9 | . | 14
CSVENTGTPNYGYTF | TGCAGCGTGGAAAATACCGGGACACCGAACTATGGCTACACCTTC | TRBJ1-2 | few | TRBV29-1 | . | 15
CASNTGFPLNQPQHF | TGTGCCAGCAATACAGGTTTCCCCCTTAATCAGCCCCAGCATTTT | TRBJ1-5 | . | TRBV27 | . | 15
CASSLYGDGDTQYF | TGTGCCAGCAGCTTGTACGGGGATGGGGATACGCAGTATTTT | TRBJ2-3 | once | TRBV7-3 | . | 14
CASSLGFGASSSYNEQFF | TGTGCCAGCAGTTTAGGGTTCGGGGCTTCGAGCTCCTACAATGAGCAGTTCTTC | TRBJ2-1 | . | TRBV7-9 | . | 18
CASSPGQAQETQYF | TGTGCCAGCAGCCCCGGACAGGCACAAGAGACCCAGTACTTC | TRBJ2-5 | few | TRBV27 | TRBD1 | 14